A selection of T cell receptor beta chains follows, all from one sample in a study of CD8 T cells in Susac syndrome. Each CDR3 protein is one row after TCRdb ran MiXCR on the immunoSEQ multiplex PCR reads. The sample comprises about 170,000 distinct CDR3 sequences, roughly 95% of which are singletons, and roughly 0.12% rests with the top ten. Sample: CD4+ T cells from PBMCs. All receptors derive from a human donor with Susac syndrome. The CDR3 runs from the conserved cysteine through the conserved F or W. The D gene is left open where the match is weak. Clone sizes are given selectively: once, few, many, or a class where the clone is expanded.

clone size: NA; V gene: TRBV12-3/TRBV12-4; D gene: TRBD1; J gene: TRBJ1-2; CDR3 DNA: TGTGCCAGCATCCTACAGGGGGTTGGTGGCTACACCTTC; CDR3 protein: CASILQGVGGYTF
clone size: NA; V gene: TRBV29-1; D gene: NA; J gene: TRBJ1-2; CDR3 DNA: TGCAGCGTTGAAGATCGCGGCAGCTATGGCTACACCTTC; CDR3 protein: CSVEDRGSYGYTF
clone size: NA; V gene: TRBV12-3/TRBV12-4; D gene: NA; J gene: TRBJ2-7; CDR3 DNA: TGTGCCAGCAGCTCGAGGACACACGGCTCCTACGAGCAGTACTTC; CDR3 protein: CASSSRTHGSYEQYF
clone size: NA; V gene: TRBV6-6; D gene: NA; J gene: TRBJ2-7; CDR3 DNA: TGTGCCAGCAGTTACCGGGCACCTTACGAGCAGTACTTC; CDR3 protein: CASSYRAPYEQYF
clone size: NA; V gene: TRBV2; D gene: TRBD1; J gene: TRBJ2-1; CDR3 DNA: TGTGCCAGCAGTGAATCACCCCCCGATGGACAGGACCACTACAATGAGCAGTTCTTC; CDR3 protein: CASSESPPDGQDHYNEQFF
clone size: NA; V gene: TRBV11-2; D gene: TRBD2; J gene: TRBJ2-4; CDR3 DNA: TGTGCCAGCAGCTTATTGGCAGGGAGGGACATTCAGTACTTC; CDR3 protein: CASSLLAGRDIQYF
clone size: once; V gene: TRBV30; D gene: NA; J gene: TRBJ1-3; CDR3 DNA: TGTGCCTGGAGTCGCTCTGGAAACACCATATATTTT; CDR3 protein: CAWSRSGNTIYF
clone size: NA; V gene: TRBV5-1; D gene: NA; J gene: TRBJ2-3; CDR3 DNA: TGCGCCAGCAGCTTGTTGGGGGCTGGCACAGATACGCAGTATTTT; CDR3 protein: CASSLLGAGTDTQYF
clone size: once; V gene: TRBV14; D gene: NA; J gene: TRBJ1-1; CDR3 DNA: TGTGCCAGCAGCCTATGGGACCGGACTGAAGCTTTCTTT; CDR3 protein: CASSLWDRTEAFF
clone size: NA; V gene: TRBV29-1; D gene: NA; J gene: TRBJ2-1; CDR3 DNA: TGCAGCGTTGAAGATCCATTCGCGGCAGGGGTCGACAATGAGCAGTTCTTC; CDR3 protein: CSVEDPFAAGVDNEQFF
clone size: NA; V gene: TRBV29-1; D gene: NA; J gene: TRBJ1-1; CDR3 DNA: TGCAGCGTCGGGGTCGGCACTGAAGCTTTCTTT; CDR3 protein: CSVGVGTEAFF
clone size: NA; V gene: TRBV7-6; D gene: TRBD2; J gene: TRBJ2-3; CDR3 DNA: TGTGCCAGCAGCTCCCTTACTAGCGGGCTCACAGATACGCAGTATTTT; CDR3 protein: CASSSLTSGLTDTQYF
clone size: NA; V gene: TRBV7-2; D gene: NA; J gene: TRBJ2-7; CDR3 DNA: TGTGCCAGCAGCTCGCAACATGGCCGCGAGCAGTACTTC; CDR3 protein: CASSSQHGREQYF
clone size: NA; V gene: TRBV12-3/TRBV12-4; D gene: TRBD1; J gene: TRBJ1-1; CDR3 DNA: TGTGCCAGCAGTCTAGGACAGGGGGCGCGAGCTTTCTTT; CDR3 protein: CASSLGQGARAFF
clone size: NA; V gene: TRBV24-1; D gene: TRBD1; J gene: TRBJ1-5; CDR3 DNA: TGTGCCACTCAGGGGGACAATCAGCCCCAGCATTTT; CDR3 protein: CATQGDNQPQHF
clone size: NA; V gene: TRBV29-1; D gene: NA; J gene: TRBJ1-2; CDR3 DNA: TGCAGCGTTGAATCTCAGGGCGGTAGCTATGGCTACACCTTC; CDR3 protein: CSVESQGGSYGYTF
clone size: NA; V gene: TRBV12-3/TRBV12-4; D gene: TRBD1; J gene: TRBJ1-5; CDR3 DNA: TGTGCCAGCAGTAACAGGGGTCAGCCCCAGCATTTT; CDR3 protein: CASSNRGQPQHF
clone size: NA; V gene: TRBV5-1; D gene: NA; J gene: TRBJ2-5; CDR3 DNA: TGCGCCAGCAGCTTGAGTGGGATCCAAGAGACCCAGTACTTC; CDR3 protein: CASSLSGIQETQYF
clone size: NA; V gene: TRBV19; D gene: NA; J gene: TRBJ1-2; CDR3 DNA: TGTGCCACCCGGGACACTCGTTACTATGGCTACACCTTC; CDR3 protein: CATRDTRYYGYTF
clone size: NA; V gene: TRBV12-3/TRBV12-4; D gene: NA; J gene: TRBJ1-4; CDR3 DNA: TGTGCCAGCAGCTCGCAGGGATTTAATGAAAAACTGTTTTTT; CDR3 protein: CASSSQGFNEKLFF
clone size: NA; V gene: TRBV5-6; D gene: TRBD1; J gene: TRBJ1-1; CDR3 DNA: TGTGCCAGCAGCTTCCAAAACAGGGGGAAGGACACTGAAGCTTTCTTT; CDR3 protein: CASSFQNRGKDTEAFF
clone size: NA; V gene: TRBV7-2; D gene: NA; J gene: TRBJ2-7; CDR3 DNA: TGTGCCAGCAGCCGGAACCGGTTAACCTACGAGCAGTACTTC; CDR3 protein: CASSRNRLTYEQYF
clone size: NA; V gene: TRBV5-4; D gene: TRBD2; J gene: TRBJ2-3; CDR3 DNA: TGTGCCAGCAGCACTAGCGGATTCGGCACAGATACGCAGTATTTT; CDR3 protein: CASSTSGFGTDTQYF
clone size: NA; V gene: TRBV20-1; D gene: NA; J gene: TRBJ2-2; CDR3 DNA: TGCAGTGCTAGAGCCCAACTAGTTTCCGGGGAGCTGTTTTTT; CDR3 protein: CSARAQLVSGELFF
clone size: NA; V gene: TRBV19; D gene: NA; J gene: TRBJ2-1; CDR3 DNA: TGTGCCAGTCTAACCGTGGGGGGCTCCAATGAGCAGTTCTTC; CDR3 protein: CASLTVGGSNEQFF
clone size: NA; V gene: TRBV6-2/TRBV6-3; D gene: NA; J gene: TRBJ2-5; CDR3 DNA: TGTGCCAGCAGTCGGTCGGGAGTGATCCAGGAGACCCAGTACTTC; CDR3 protein: CASSRSGVIQETQYF
clone size: NA; V gene: TRBV29-1; D gene: TRBD2; J gene: TRBJ2-1; CDR3 DNA: TGCAGCGTTGTCGAACACCAGACTAGCCCTCTGGTCAATGAGCAGTTCTTC; CDR3 protein: CSVVEHQTSPLVNEQFF
clone size: NA; V gene: TRBV6-2/TRBV6-3; D gene: NA; J gene: TRBJ1-1; CDR3 DNA: TGTGCCAGCACAACGATCACAGGTTGGTGGGACACTGAAGCTTTCTTT; CDR3 protein: CASTTITGWWDTEAFF
clone size: NA; V gene: TRBV6-1; D gene: NA; J gene: TRBJ2-5; CDR3 DNA: TGTGCCAGCAGTGAAGTAAGCAGGGGAGAGACCCAGTACTTC; CDR3 protein: CASSEVSRGETQYF
clone size: NA; V gene: TRBV2; D gene: NA; J gene: TRBJ2-1; CDR3 DNA: TGTGCCAGCAAGACTACCGTTTCCAGCGAGCAGTTCTTC; CDR3 protein: CASKTTVSSEQFF
clone size: NA; V gene: TRBV28; D gene: TRBD1; J gene: TRBJ1-2; CDR3 DNA: TGTGCCAGCAGCCTGGACAGGGGATCCTATGGCTACACCTTC; CDR3 protein: CASSLDRGSYGYTF
clone size: NA; V gene: TRBV24-1; D gene: NA; J gene: TRBJ1-5; CDR3 DNA: TGTGCCACCAGTGATCGACAGTCGCAGCCCCAGCATTTT; CDR3 protein: CATSDRQSQPQHF
clone size: NA; V gene: TRBV6-6; D gene: TRBD2; J gene: TRBJ2-4; CDR3 DNA: TGTGCCAGCCTCCGCGCGGGGGATCAGTACTTC; CDR3 protein: CASLRAGDQYF
clone size: NA; V gene: TRBV30; D gene: TRBD2; J gene: TRBJ2-1; CDR3 DNA: TGTACCGGACGCTCAAGGCTAGCGGGGTTCTCCTACAATGAGCAGTTCTTC; CDR3 protein: CTGRSRLAGFSYNEQFF
clone size: NA; V gene: TRBV2; D gene: NA; J gene: TRBJ1-6; CDR3 DNA: TGTGCCAGCAGTGATCCCCTCCACTTT; CDR3 protein: CASSDPLHF
clone size: NA; V gene: TRBV25-1; D gene: NA; J gene: TRBJ1-2; CDR3 DNA: TGTGCCAGCAGTGAAAACTGGGGCTATGGCTACACCTTC; CDR3 protein: CASSENWGYGYTF
clone size: NA; V gene: TRBV4-3; D gene: TRBD2; J gene: TRBJ2-1; CDR3 DNA: TGCGCCAGCAGCCAAATTAGCGGGGGGTACAATGAGCAGTTCTTC; CDR3 protein: CASSQISGGYNEQFF
clone size: NA; V gene: TRBV20-1; D gene: NA; J gene: TRBJ1-1; CDR3 DNA: TGCAGTGCTAGTTTCCGAGGGGCAGGAAAGAACACTGAAGCTTTCTTT; CDR3 protein: CSASFRGAGKNTEAFF
clone size: few; V gene: TRBV11-2; D gene: NA; J gene: TRBJ2-3; CDR3 DNA: TGTGCCAGCAGCTCCCTCGGCGCGGGAAGCACAGATACGCAGTATTTT; CDR3 protein: CASSSLGAGSTDTQYF
clone size: once; V gene: TRBV20-1; D gene: NA; J gene: TRBJ1-1; CDR3 DNA: TGCAGTGCTAGTGGGGGCAACACTGAAGCTTTCTTT; CDR3 protein: CSASGGNTEAFF
clone size: NA; V gene: TRBV5-1; D gene: NA; J gene: TRBJ1-1; CDR3 DNA: TGCGCCAGCAGCTTGGACGGTGGCACTGAAGCTTTCTTT; CDR3 protein: CASSLDGGTEAFF
clone size: once; V gene: TRBV30; D gene: TRBD1; J gene: TRBJ2-5; CDR3 DNA: TGTGCCTGGAGTACTGGACAGGGGAAAGTGACCCAGTACTTC; CDR3 protein: CAWSTGQGKVTQYF
clone size: NA; V gene: TRBV11-2; D gene: NA; J gene: TRBJ1-3; CDR3 DNA: TGTGCCAGCAGCTTGGGTTCGGGTTCTGGAAACACCATATATTTT; CDR3 protein: CASSLGSGSGNTIYF
clone size: NA; V gene: TRBV28; D gene: NA; J gene: TRBJ2-3; CDR3 DNA: TGTGCCAGCAGTTTATATCCTGTGACAGATACGCAGTATTTT; CDR3 protein: CASSLYPVTDTQYF
clone size: NA; V gene: TRBV5-1; D gene: TRBD1; J gene: TRBJ2-4; CDR3 DNA: TGCGCCAGCAGCTTGACGGGGCAGGGGGCTAACAAAAACATTCAGTACTTC; CDR3 protein: CASSLTGQGANKNIQYF
clone size: NA; V gene: TRBV12-3/TRBV12-4; D gene: NA; J gene: TRBJ1-5; CDR3 DNA: TGTGCCAGCAGTTTAGCGCTCGGGGGTCGGGGCAATCAGCCCCAGCATTTT; CDR3 protein: CASSLALGGRGNQPQHF
clone size: NA; V gene: TRBV28; D gene: TRBD1; J gene: TRBJ2-7; CDR3 DNA: TGTGCCAGCAAACCGGACAGGGTCGACGAGCAGTACTTC; CDR3 protein: CASKPDRVDEQYF
clone size: NA; V gene: TRBV7-9; D gene: NA; J gene: TRBJ1-2; CDR3 DNA: TGTGCCAGCAGCACAGACACGCACAGTGGCTACACCTTC; CDR3 protein: CASSTDTHSGYTF
clone size: once; V gene: TRBV7-2; D gene: NA; J gene: TRBJ1-5; CDR3 DNA: TGTGCCAGCAGCTTAGCGCTCCAGGGCTATCAGCCCCAGCATTTT; CDR3 protein: CASSLALQGYQPQHF
clone size: once; V gene: TRBV30; D gene: TRBD1; J gene: TRBJ1-4; CDR3 DNA: TGTGCCTGGAGTGTATACCGGACAGGGCAACGTGAAAAACTGTTTTTT; CDR3 protein: CAWSVYRTGQREKLFF
clone size: NA; V gene: TRBV6-2/TRBV6-3; D gene: NA; J gene: TRBJ2-6; CDR3 DNA: TGTGCCAGCACCGGCCCTATCCCCGGGGCCAACGTCCTGACTTTC; CDR3 protein: CASTGPIPGANVLTF
clone size: NA; V gene: TRBV6-5; D gene: TRBD2; J gene: TRBJ2-1; CDR3 DNA: TGTGCCAGCAGACTAGCGGGAGTCCAGAATGAGCAGTTCTTC; CDR3 protein: CASRLAGVQNEQFF
clone size: NA; V gene: TRBV12-3/TRBV12-4; D gene: NA; J gene: TRBJ2-7; CDR3 DNA: TGTGCCAGCAGTTTAAGGTCGGAGCAGTACTTC; CDR3 protein: CASSLRSEQYF
clone size: NA; V gene: TRBV6-4; D gene: NA; J gene: TRBJ2-7; CDR3 DNA: TGTGCCAGCAGTGACCCCAACGCTACCCGGCAGGCAACCTACGAGCAGTACTTC; CDR3 protein: CASSDPNATRQATYEQYF
clone size: NA; V gene: TRBV12-3/TRBV12-4; D gene: NA; J gene: TRBJ2-5; CDR3 DNA: TGTGCCAGCAGTGGCGGACTGATAGAGACCCAGTACTTC; CDR3 protein: CASSGGLIETQYF